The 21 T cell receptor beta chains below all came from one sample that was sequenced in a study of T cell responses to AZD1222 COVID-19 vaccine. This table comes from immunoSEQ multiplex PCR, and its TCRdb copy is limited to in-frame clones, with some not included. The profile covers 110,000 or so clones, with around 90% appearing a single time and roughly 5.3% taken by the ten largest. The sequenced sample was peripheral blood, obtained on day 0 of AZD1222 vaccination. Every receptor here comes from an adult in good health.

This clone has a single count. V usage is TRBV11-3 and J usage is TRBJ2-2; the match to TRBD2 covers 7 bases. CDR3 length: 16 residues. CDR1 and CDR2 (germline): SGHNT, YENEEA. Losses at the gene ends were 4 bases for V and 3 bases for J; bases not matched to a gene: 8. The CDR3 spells CASSSPGLLHTGELFF. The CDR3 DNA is TGTGCCAGCAGCTCCCCGGGACTACTCCACACCGGGGAGCTGTTTTTT.

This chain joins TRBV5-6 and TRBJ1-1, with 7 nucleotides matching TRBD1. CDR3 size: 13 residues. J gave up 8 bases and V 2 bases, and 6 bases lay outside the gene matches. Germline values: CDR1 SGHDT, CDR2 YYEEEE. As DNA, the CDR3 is TGTGCCAGCAGCTTCCGACAGGGTCTCGAAGCTTTCTTT. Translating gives CASSFRQGLEAFF.

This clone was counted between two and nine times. CDR3 DNA: TGTGCCAGCAGCTATCAGGGTAACTCCTACAATGAGCAGTTCTTC. Residues: CASSYQGNSYNEQFF. The rearrangement joins TRBV9 to TRBJ2-1; D is possibly TRBD1 (5 bases). The CDR3 spans 15 residues. Germline V gene data show CDR1 as SGDLS and CDR2 as YYNGEE. Trimming removed 4 bases from V and 0 bases from J, with 11 bases in between.

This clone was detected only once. For the CDR3, the DNA is TGTGCCAGCAGCTTAGAGGGTACCGCGGGGCGGCCCCAGCATTTT. It yields the protein CASSLEGTAGRPQHF. The V and J genes are TRBV7-2 and TRBJ1-5; D possibly corresponds to TRBD1 (5 bases). CDR3 size: 15 residues. Germline CDR1 and CDR2: SGHTA and FQGNSA. V dropped 1 base and J dropped 9 bases, with 16 bases sitting between them.

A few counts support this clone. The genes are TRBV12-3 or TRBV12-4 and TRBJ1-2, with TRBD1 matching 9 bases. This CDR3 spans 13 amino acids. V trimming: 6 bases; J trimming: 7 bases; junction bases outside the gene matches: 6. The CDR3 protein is CASSLGQGPGYTF. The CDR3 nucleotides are TGTGCCAGCAGCCTCGGACAGGGGCCTGGCTACACCTTC.

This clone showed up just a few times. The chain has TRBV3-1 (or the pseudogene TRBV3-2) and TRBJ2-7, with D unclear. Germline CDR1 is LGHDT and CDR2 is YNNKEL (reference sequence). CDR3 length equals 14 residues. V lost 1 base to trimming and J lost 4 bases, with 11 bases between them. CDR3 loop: CASSQAGSEYEQYF. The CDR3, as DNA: TGTGCCAGCAGCCAAGCTGGCTCGGAGTACGAGCAGTACTTC.

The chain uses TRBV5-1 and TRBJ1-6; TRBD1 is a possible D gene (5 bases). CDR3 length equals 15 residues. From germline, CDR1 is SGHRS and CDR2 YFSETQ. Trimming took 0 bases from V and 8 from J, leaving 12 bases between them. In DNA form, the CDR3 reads TGCGCCAGCAGCTTGGAATCCAGGGAGGATTCACCCCTCCACTTT. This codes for CASSLESREDSPLHF. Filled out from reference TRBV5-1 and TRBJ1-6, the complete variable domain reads KAGVTQTPRYLIKTRGQQVTLSCSPISGHRSVSWYQQTPGQGLQFLFEYFSETQRNKGNFPGRFSGRQFSNSRSEMNVSTLELGDSALYLCASSLESREDSPLHFGNGTRLTVT.

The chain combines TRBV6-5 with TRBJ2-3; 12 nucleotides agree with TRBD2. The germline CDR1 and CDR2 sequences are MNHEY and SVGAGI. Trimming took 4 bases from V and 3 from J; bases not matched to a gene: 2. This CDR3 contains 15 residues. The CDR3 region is CASSSSGGGTDTQYF. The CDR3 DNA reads TGTGCCAGCAGTTCTAGCGGGGGGGGAACAGATACGCAGTATTTT.

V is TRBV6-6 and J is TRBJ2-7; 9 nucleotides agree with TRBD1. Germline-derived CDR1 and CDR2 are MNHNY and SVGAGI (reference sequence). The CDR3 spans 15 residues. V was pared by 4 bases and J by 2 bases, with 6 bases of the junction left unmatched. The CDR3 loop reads CASSSSGQGAYEQYF. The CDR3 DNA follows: TGTGCCAGCAGTTCCTCGGGACAGGGCGCCTACGAGCAGTACTTC.

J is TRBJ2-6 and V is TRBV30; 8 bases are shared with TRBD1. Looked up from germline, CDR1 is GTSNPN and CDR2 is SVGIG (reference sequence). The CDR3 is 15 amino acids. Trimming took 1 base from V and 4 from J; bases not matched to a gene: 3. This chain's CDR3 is CAWSATGAGANVLTF. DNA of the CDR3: TGTGCCTGGAGTGCGACAGGGGCCGGGGCCAACGTCCTGACTTTC.

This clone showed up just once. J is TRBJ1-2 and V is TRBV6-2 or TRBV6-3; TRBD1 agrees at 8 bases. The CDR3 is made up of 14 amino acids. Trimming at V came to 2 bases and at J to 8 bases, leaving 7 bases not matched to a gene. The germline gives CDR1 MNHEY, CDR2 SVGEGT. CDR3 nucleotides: TGTGCCAGCAGTTACCACGACAGGGGCGGCGGCTACACCTTC. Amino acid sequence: CASSYHDRGGGYTF.

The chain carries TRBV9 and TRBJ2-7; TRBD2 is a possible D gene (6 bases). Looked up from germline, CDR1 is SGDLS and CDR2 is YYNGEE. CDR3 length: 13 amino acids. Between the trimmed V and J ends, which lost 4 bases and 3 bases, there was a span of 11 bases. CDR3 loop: CASSPGDLYEQYF. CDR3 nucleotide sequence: TGTGCCAGCAGCCCGGGGGACCTCTACGAGCAGTACTTC.

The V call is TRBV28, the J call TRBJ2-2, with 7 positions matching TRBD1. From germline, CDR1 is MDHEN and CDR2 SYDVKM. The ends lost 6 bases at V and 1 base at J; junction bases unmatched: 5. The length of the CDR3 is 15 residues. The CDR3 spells CASSHPGGNTGELFF. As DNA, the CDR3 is TGTGCCAGCAGCCATCCAGGGGGGAACACCGGGGAGCTGTTTTTT.

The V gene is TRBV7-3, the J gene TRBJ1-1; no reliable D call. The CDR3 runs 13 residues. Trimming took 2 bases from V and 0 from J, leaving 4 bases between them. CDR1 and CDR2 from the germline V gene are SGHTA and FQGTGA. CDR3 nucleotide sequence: TGTGCCAGCAGCTTATTTATGAACACTGAAGCTTTCTTT. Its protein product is CASSLFMNTEAFF.

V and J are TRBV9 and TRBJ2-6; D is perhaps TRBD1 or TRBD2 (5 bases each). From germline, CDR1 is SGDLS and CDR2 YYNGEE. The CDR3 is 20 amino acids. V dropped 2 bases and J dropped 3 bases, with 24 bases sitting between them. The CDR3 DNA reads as TGTGCCAGCAGCGTCGAGAGCGGCCGGATTTCAGGGTTTGGGGCCAACGTCCTGACTTTC. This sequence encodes CASSVESGRISGFGANVLTF.

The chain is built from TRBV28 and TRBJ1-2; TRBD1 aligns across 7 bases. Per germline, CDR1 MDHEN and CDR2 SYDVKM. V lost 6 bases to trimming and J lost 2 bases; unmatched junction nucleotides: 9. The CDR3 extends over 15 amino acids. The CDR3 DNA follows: TGTGCCAGCAGAGACAGGGAGCTTCTGAACTATGGCTACACCTTC. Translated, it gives CASRDRELLNYGYTF.

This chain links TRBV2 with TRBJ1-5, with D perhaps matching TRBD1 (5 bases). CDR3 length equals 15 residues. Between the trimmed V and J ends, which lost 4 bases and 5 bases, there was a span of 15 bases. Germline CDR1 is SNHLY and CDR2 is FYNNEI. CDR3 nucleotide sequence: TGTGCCAGCAGTGGGTTTAGGGGAGGCTATCAGCCCCAGCATTTT. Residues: CASSGFRGGYQPQHF.

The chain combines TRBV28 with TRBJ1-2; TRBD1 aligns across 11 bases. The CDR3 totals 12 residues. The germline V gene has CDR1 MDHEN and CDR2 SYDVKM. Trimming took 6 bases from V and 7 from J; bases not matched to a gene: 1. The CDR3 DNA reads TGTGCCAGCAGCGGGACAGGGGGTGGCTACACCTTC. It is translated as CASSGTGGGYTF.

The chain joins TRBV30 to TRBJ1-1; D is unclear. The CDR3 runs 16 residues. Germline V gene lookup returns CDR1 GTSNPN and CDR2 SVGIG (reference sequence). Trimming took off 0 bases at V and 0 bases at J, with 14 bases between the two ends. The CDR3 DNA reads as TGTGCCTGGAGTGTGGGCCCTTCTTCTTTGAACACTGAAGCTTTCTTT. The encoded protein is CAWSVGPSSLNTEAFF.

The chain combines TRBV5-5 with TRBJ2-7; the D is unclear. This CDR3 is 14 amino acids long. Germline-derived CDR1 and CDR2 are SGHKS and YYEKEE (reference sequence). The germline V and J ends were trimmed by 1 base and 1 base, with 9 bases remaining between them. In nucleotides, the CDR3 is TGTGCCAGCAGCTTGTCAGCGATGTCCTACGAGCAGTACTTC. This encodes CASSLSAMSYEQYF.

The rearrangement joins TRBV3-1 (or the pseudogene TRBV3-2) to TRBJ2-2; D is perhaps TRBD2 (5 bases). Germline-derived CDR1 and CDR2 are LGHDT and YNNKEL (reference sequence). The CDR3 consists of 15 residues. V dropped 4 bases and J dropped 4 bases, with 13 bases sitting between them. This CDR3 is CASSPQRASTGELFF. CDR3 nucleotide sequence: TGTGCCAGCAGCCCCCAGAGGGCGAGCACCGGGGAGCTGTTTTTT.